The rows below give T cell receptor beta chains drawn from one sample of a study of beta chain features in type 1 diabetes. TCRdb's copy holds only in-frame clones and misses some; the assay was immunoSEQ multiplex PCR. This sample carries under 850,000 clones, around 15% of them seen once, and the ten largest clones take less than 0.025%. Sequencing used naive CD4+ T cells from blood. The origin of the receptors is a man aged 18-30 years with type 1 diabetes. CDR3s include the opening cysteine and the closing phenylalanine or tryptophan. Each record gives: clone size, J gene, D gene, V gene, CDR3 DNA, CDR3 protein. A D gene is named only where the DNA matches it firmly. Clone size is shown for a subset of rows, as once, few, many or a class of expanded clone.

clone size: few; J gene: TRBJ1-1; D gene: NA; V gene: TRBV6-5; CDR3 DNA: TGTGCCAGCAAGTTCTCGACAGCGAACACTGAAGCTTTCTTT; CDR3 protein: CASKFSTANTEAFF
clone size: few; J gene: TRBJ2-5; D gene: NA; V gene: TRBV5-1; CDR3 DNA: TGCGCCAGCAGCTTGAGCCGAGACCAAGAGACCCAGTACTTC; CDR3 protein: CASSLSRDQETQYF
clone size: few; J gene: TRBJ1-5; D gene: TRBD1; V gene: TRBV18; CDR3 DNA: TGTGCCAGCTCACCCTCCGGGACAGGGGTCAATCAGCCCCAGCATTTT; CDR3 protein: CASSPSGTGVNQPQHF
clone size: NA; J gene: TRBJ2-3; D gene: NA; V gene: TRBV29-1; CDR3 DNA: TGCAGCGTCCCTAGCGTAGGCACAGATACGCAGTATTTT; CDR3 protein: CSVPSVGTDTQYF
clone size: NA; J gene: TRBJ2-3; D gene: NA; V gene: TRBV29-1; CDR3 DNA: TGCAGCGTTGACCTGATAGAGGATACACAGTATTTT; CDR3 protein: CSVDLIEDTQYF
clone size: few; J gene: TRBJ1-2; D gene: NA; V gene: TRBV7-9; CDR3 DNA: TGTGCCAGCAGCTTAACCCCGGGCCCCTCGGCTGGCTACACCTTC; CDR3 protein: CASSLTPGPSAGYTF
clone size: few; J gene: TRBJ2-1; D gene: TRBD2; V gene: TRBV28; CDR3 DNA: TGTGCCAGCAGTAGTTTCCTACGCTACGGACTAGCGCGTCTTGAGCAGTTCTTC; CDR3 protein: CASSSFLRYGLARLEQFF
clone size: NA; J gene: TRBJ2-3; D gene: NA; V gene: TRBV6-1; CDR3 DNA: TGTTCCTGCAGGGTCCCTAGCACAGATACGCAGTATTTT; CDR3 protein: CSCRVPSTDTQYF
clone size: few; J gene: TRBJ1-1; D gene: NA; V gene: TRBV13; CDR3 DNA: TGTGCCAGCAGCCCAAGGCCAGTTGGTGAAGCTTTCTTT; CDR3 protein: CASSPRPVGEAFF
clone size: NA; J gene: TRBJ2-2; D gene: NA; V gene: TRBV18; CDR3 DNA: TGTGCCAGCTCACCGGTGACAGCGAACACCGGGGAGCTGTTTTTT; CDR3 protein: CASSPVTANTGELFF
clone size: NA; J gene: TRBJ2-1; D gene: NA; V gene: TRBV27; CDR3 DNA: TGTGCCAGCAGTCCCTCTAGATCGGCGCAGTTCTTC; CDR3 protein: CASSPSRSAQFF
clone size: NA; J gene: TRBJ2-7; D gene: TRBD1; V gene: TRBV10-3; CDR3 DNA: TGTGCCATCAGGTGGGACAGTACCTACGAGCAGTACTTC; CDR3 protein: CAIRWDSTYEQYF
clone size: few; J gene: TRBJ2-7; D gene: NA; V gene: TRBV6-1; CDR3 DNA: TGTGCCAGCACGCGGGCCGCTGACGAGCAGTACTTC; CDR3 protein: CASTRAADEQYF
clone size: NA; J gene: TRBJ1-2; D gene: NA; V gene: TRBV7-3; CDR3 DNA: TGTGCCAGCAGCCCCGAAGGAGGCAAGGCCACGGGCTATGGCTACACCTTC; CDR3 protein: CASSPEGGKATGYGYTF
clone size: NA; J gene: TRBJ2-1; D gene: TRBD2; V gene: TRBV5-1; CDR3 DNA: TGCGCCAGCAGCTTACCGGGGGGAGGTTACAATGAGCAGTTCTTC; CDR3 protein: CASSLPGGGYNEQFF
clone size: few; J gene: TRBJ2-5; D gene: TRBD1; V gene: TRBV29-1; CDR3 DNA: TGCAGCGTTGGGAGGACAGGGGGTTTTGAGACCCAGTACTTC; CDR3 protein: CSVGRTGGFETQYF
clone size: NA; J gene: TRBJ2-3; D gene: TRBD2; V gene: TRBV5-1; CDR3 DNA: TGCGCCAGCAGCCCGGGACTAGCGGGGGACACAGATACGCAGTATTTT; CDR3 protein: CASSPGLAGDTDTQYF
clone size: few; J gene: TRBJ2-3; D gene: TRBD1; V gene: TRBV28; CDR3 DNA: TGTGCCAGCAGCTACGGACAGGGTGGGACAGATACGCAGTATTTT; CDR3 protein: CASSYGQGGTDTQYF
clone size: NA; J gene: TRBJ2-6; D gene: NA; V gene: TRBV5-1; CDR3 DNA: TGCGCCAGCAGGGGACCTGGGGCCAACGTCCTGACTTTC; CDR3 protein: CASRGPGANVLTF
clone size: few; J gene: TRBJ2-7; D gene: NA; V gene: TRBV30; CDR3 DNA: TGTGCCTGGGCAATAGGGGACCCTCCCTACGAGCAGTACTTC; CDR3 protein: CAWAIGDPPYEQYF
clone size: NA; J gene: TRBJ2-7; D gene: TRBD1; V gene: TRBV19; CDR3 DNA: TGTGCCAGTCGCCAGAAAAGACAGGGGCTCTACGAGCAGTACTTC; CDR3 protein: CASRQKRQGLYEQYF
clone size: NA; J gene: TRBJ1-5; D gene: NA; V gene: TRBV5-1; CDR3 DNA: TGCGCCAGCAGCTTGGTGGGGGCTTCTACGCCCCAGCATTTT; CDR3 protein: CASSLVGASTPQHF
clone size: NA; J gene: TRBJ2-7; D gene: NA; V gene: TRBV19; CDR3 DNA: TGTGCCAGTAGTATTGTGGATGGAGTGGGCTACGAGCAGTACTTC; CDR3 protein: CASSIVDGVGYEQYF
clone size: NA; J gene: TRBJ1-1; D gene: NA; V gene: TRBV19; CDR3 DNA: TGTGCCAGTAGTATATATGCGGTGAACACTGAAGCTTTCTTT; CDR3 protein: CASSIYAVNTEAFF
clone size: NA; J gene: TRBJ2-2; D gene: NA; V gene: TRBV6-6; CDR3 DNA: TGTGCCAGCAGTTACCCCGGGAACGGGGAGCTGTTTTTT; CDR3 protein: CASSYPGNGELFF
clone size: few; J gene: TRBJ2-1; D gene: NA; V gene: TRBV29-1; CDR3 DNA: TGCAGCGCCCCCCCAGGGACGAGCTCCTACAATGAGCAGTTCTTC; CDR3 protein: CSAPPGTSSYNEQFF
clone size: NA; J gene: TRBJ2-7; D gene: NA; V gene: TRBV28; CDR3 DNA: TGTGCCAGCACATGGCCAGGGGACACAAGAGAGCAGTACTTC; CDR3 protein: CASTWPGDTREQYF
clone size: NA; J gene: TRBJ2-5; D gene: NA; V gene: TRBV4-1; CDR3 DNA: TGCGCCAGCAGCCAAGTCCCTCGCGGGGAAAGGGCCCAGTACTTC; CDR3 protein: CASSQVPRGERAQYF
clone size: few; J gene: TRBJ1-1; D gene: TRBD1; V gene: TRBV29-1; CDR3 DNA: TGCAGCGTTCGGGACAGTCCACAACACGCTGAAGCTTTCTTT; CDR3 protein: CSVRDSPQHAEAFF
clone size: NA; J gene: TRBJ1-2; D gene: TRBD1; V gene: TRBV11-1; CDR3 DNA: TGTGCCAGCAGCTCGAGGACAGGAGCTAACTATGGCTACACCTTC; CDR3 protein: CASSSRTGANYGYTF
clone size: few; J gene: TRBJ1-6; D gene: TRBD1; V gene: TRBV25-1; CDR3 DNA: TGTGCCAGCAGCTCTGTCAGGGGGTATAATTCACCCCTCCACTTT; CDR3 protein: CASSSVRGYNSPLHF
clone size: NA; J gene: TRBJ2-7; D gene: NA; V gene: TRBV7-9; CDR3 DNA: TGTGCCAGCAGCTTAGTGGCCGGGCCTTACTACGAGCAGTACTTC; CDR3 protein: CASSLVAGPYYEQYF
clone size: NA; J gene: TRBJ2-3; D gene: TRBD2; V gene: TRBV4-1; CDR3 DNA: TGCGCCAGCAGCCAAGGGGCGGGGGATCTGGATACGCAGTATTTT; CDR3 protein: CASSQGAGDLDTQYF
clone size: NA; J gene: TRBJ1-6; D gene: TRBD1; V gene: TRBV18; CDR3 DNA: TGTGCCAGCTCACCAGCCGGGACAGGGGCTTCACCCCTCCACTTT; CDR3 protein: CASSPAGTGASPLHF
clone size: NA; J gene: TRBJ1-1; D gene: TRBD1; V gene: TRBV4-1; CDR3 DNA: TGCGCCAGCAGCCACCCGGGACAGGGGATCACTGAAGCTTTCTTT; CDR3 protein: CASSHPGQGITEAFF
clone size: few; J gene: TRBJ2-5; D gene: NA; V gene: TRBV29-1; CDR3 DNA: TGCAGCGTCCTAACGGGGAGGGAGACCCAGTACTTC; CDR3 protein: CSVLTGRETQYF
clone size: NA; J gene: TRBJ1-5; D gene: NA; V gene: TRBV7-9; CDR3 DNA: TGTGCCAGCAGCGCCCCCAATCAGCCCCAGCATTTT; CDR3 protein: CASSAPNQPQHF
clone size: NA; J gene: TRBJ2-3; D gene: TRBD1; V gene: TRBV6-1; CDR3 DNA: TGTGCCAGCACCCAGGGGGCAGATACGCAGTATTTT; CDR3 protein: CASTQGADTQYF
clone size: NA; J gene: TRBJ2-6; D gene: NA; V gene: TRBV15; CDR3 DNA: TGTGCCACCAGCCGAGGGGAGTCGGGGGCCAACGTCCTGACTTTC; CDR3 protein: CATSRGESGANVLTF
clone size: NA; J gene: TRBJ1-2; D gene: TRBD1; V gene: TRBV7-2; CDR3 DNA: TGTGCCAGCAGCGACCCATCAGGGGGAATAAGGGGAAACACCTTC; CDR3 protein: CASSDPSGGIRGNTF
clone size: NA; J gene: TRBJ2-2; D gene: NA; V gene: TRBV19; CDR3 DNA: TGTGCCAGTACGGGGCCGAACACCGGGGAGCTGTTTTTT; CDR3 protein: CASTGPNTGELFF